This T cell receptor beta chain comes out of a study of blood T cell repertoires in COVID-19. Study as a whole: COVID-19 samples collected from the United States, Italy and Spain covered acute and convalescent phases.

Libraries were prepared by immunoSEQ multiplex PCR; TCRdb keeps only in-frame clonotypes and omits some of them. The top ten hold approximately 6.3% of the sample, which has more than 70,000 clones, roughly 88% seen once. Germline CDR1 reads LGHNA; CDR2 reads YNFKEQ. V trimming: 1 base; J trimming: 0 bases; junction bases outside the gene matches: 5. This CDR3 spans 17 amino acids. Material for sequencing was peripheral blood. V usage is TRBV4-2 and J usage is TRBJ2-2; 7 bases map to TRBD2. The TCR comes from a man aged 50 to 59 with active COVID-19. The CDR3 nucleotides are TGTGCCAGCAGCCAAGCCCCTAGCGGAGCGAACACCGGGGAGCTGTTTTTT. Residues: CASSQAPSGANTGELFF.